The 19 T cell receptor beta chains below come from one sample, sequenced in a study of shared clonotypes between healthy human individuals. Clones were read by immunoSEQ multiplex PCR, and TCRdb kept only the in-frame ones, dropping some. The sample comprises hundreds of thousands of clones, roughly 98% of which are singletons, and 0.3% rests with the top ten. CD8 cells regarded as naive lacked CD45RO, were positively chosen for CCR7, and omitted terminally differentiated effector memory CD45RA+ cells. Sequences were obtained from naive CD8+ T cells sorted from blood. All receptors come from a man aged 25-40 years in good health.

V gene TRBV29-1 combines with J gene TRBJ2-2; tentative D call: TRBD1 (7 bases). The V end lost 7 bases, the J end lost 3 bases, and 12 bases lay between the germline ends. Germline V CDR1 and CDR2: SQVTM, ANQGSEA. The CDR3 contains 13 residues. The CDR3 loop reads CSGRGEHTGELFF. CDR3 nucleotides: TGCAGCGGCAGGGGGGAACACACCGGGGAGCTGTTTTTT.

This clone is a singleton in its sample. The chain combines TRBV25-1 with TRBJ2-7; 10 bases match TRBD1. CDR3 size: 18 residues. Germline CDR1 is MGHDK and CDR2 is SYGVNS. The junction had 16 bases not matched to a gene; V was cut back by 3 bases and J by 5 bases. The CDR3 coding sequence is TGTGCCAGCAGTGACCCCATCCGGGACAGGGGAGAGCTCCACGAGCAGTACTTC. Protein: CASSDPIRDRGELHEQYF.

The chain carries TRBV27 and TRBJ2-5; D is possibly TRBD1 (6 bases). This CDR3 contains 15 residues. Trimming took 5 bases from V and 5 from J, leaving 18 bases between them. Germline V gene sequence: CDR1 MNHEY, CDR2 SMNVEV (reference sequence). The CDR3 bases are TGTGCCAGCAGTAGAGTACAGGGTTTACAGGAGACCCAGTACTTC. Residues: CASSRVQGLQETQYF.

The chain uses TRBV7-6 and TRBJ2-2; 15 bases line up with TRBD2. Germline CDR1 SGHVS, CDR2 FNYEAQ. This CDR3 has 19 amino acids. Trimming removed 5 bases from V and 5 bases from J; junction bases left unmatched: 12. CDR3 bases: TGTGCCAGCAGCCCTTCCCCGGGACTAGCGGGAGGTGGGACCGGGGAGCTGTTTTTT. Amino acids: CASSPSPGLAGGGTGELFF.

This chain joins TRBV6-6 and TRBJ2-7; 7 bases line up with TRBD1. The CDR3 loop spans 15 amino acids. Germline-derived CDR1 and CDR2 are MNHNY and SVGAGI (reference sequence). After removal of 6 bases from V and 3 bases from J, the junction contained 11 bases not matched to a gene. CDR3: CASSPTRGRDYEQYF. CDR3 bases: TGTGCCAGCAGCCCCACGAGGGGGCGCGACTACGAGCAGTACTTC.

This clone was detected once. The DNA for the CDR3 is TGTGCCTGGGACGATGGGACAGGAGGAGAGCAGTACTTC. Translation: CAWDDGTGGEQYF. This chain links TRBV30 with TRBJ2-7; 8 nucleotides line up with TRBD1. The CDR3 is made up of 13 amino acids. The J segment lost 7 bases and the V segment lost 5 bases, leaving 10 bases of the junction unmatched. Per germline, CDR1 GTSNPN and CDR2 SVGIG (reference sequence).

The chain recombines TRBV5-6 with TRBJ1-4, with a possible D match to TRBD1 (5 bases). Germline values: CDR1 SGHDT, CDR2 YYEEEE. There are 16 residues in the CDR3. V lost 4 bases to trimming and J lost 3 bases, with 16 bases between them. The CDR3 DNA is TGTGCCAGCAGCAAGGGACTAACCGGGGCTAATGAAAAACTGTTTTTT. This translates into CASSKGLTGANEKLFF.

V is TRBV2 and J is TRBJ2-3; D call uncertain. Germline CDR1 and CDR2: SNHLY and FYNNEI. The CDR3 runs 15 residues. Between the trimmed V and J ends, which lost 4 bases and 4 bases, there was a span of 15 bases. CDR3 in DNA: TGTGCCAGCAGTGCCTCCTTGGGTAGGGCAGATACGCAGTATTTT. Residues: CASSASLGRADTQYF. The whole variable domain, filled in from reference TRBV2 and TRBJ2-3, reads EPEVTQTPSHQVTQMGQEVILRCVPISNHLYFYWYRQILGQKVEFLVSFYNNEISEKSEIFDDQFSVERPDGSNFTLKIRSTKLEDSAMYFCASSASLGRADTQYFGPGTRLTVL.

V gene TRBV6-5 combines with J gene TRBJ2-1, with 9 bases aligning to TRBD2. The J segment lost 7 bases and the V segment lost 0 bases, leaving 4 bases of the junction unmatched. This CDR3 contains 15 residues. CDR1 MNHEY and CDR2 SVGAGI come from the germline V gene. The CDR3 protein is CASSYSGTSRNEQFF. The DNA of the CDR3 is TGTGCCAGCAGTTACTCTGGGACTAGCAGGAATGAGCAGTTCTTC.

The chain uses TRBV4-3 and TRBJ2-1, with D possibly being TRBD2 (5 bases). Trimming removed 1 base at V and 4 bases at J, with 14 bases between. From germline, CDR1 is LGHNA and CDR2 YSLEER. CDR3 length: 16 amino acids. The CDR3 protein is CASSQGGAEPYNEQFF. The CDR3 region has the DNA TGCGCCAGCAGCCAAGGAGGAGCGGAGCCTTACAATGAGCAGTTCTTC.

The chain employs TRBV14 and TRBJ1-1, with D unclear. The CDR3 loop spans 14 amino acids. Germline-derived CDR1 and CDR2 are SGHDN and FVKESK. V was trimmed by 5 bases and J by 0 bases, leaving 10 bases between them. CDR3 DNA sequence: TGTGCCAGCAGCTTGCTTCCTCTGAACACTGAAGCTTTCTTT. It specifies CASSLLPLNTEAFF.

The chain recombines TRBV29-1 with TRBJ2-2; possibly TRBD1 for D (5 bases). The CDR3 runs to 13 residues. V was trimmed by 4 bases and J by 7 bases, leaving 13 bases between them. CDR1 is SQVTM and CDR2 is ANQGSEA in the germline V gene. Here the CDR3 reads CSVVLGVVGELFF. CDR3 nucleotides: TGCAGCGTTGTATTAGGGGTGGTCGGGGAGCTGTTTTTT.

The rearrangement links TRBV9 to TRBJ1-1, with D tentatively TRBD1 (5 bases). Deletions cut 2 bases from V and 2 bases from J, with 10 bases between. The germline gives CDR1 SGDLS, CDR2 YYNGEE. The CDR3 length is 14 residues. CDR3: CASSVGPFNTEAFF. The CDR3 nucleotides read TGTGCCAGCAGCGTGGGGCCTTTTAACACTGAAGCTTTCTTT.

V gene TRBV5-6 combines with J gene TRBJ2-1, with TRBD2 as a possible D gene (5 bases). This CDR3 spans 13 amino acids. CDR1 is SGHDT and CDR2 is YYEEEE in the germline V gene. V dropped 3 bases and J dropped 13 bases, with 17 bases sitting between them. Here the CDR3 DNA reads TGTGCCAGCAGCTGGCTCCCAAGCGGAAACCAGTTCTTC. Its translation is CASSWLPSGNQFF.

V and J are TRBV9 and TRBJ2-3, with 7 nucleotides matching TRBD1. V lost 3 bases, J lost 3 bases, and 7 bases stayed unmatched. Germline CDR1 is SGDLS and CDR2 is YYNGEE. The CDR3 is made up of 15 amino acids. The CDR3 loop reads CASSGTGPGTDTQYF. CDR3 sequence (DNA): TGTGCCAGCAGCGGGACAGGTCCTGGGACAGATACGCAGTATTTT.

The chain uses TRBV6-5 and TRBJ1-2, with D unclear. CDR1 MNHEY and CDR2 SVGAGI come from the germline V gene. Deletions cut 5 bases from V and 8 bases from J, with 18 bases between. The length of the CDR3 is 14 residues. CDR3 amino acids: CASSPFVGESGYTF. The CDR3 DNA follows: TGTGCCAGCAGTCCCTTTGTCGGGGAATCGGGCTACACCTTC.

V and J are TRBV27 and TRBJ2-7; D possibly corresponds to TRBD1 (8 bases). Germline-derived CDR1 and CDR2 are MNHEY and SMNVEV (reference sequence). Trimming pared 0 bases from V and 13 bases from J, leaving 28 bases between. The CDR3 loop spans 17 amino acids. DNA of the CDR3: TGTGCCAGCAGTTTATCCCGGAGCAGGGAAACAGGGGGGGCCCACTACTTC. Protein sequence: CASSLSRSRETGGAHYF.

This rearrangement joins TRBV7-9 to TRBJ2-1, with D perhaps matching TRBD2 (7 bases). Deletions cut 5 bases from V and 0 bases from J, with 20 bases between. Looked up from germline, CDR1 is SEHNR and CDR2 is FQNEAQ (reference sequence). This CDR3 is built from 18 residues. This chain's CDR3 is CASSPRGAGGSSYNEQFF. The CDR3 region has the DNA TGTGCCAGCAGCCCCCGGGGGGCCGGTGGAAGCTCCTACAATGAGCAGTTCTTC. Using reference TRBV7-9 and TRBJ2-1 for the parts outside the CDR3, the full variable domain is DTGVSQNPRHKITKRGQNVTFRCDPISEHNRLYWYRQTLGQGPEFLTYFQNEAQLEKSRLLSDRFSAERPKGSFSTLEIQRTEQGDSAMYLCASSPRGAGGSSYNEQFFGPGTRLTVL.

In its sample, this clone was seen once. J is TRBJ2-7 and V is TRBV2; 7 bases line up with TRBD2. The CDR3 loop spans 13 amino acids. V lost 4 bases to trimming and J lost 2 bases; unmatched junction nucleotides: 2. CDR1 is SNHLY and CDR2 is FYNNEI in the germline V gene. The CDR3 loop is CASSGLATYEQYF. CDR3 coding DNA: TGTGCCAGCAGTGGACTAGCTACCTACGAGCAGTACTTC.